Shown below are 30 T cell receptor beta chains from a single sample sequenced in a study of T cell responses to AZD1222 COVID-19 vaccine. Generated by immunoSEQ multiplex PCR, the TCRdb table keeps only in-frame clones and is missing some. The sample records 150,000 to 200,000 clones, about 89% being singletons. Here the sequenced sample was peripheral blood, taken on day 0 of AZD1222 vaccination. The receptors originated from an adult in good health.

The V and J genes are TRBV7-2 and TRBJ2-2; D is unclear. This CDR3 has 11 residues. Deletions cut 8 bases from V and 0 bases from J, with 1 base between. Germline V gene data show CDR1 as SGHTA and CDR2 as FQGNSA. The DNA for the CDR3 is TGTGCCAGCGCGAACACCGGGGAGCTGTTTTTT. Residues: CASANTGELFF.

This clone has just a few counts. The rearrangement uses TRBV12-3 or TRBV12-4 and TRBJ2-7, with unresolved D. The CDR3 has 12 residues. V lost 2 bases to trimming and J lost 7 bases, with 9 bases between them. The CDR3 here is CASSLFGQEQYF. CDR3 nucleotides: TGTGCCAGCAGTTTATTCGGGCAGGAGCAGTACTTC.

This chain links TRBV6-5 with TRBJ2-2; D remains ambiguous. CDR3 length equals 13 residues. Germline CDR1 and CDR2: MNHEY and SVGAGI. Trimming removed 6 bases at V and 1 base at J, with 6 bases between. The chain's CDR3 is CASSPGNTGELFF. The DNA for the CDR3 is TGTGCCAGCAGCCCGGGGAACACCGGGGAGCTGTTTTTT.

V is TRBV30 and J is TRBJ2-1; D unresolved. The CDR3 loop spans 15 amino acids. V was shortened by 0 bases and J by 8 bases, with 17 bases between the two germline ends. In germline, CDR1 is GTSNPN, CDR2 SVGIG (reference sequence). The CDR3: CAWSVIGQVGDEQFF. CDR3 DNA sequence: TGTGCCTGGAGTGTAATCGGGCAGGTGGGTGATGAGCAGTTCTTC. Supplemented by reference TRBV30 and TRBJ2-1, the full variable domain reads SQTIHQWPATLVQPVGSPLSLECTVEGTSNPNLYWYRQAAGRGLQLLFYSVGIGQISSEVPQNLSASRPQDRQFILSSKKLLLSDSGFYLCAWSVIGQVGDEQFFGPGTRLTVL.

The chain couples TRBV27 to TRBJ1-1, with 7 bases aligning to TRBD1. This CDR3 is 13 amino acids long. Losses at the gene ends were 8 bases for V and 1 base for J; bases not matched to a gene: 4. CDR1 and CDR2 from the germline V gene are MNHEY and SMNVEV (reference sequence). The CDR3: CASLRQGNTEAFF. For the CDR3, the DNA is TGTGCCAGCCTTCGACAGGGGAACACTGAAGCTTTCTTT.

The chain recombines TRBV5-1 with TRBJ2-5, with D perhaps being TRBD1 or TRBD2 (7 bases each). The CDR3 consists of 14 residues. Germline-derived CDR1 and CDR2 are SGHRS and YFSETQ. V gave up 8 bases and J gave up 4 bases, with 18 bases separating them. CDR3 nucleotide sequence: TGCGCCAGTCACAGGGGAGGGTTACGAGAGACCCAGTACTTC. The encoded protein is CASHRGGLRETQYF.

CDR3 DNA: TGTGCCAGCAGCCGACAGGGTCTAGATTCGGGTTTTCTCGAAGCTTTCTTT. It specifies CASSRQGLDSGFLEAFF. The rearrangement uses TRBV27 and TRBJ1-1; 7 bases line up with TRBD1. This CDR3 spans 17 amino acids. The V and J ends lost 6 bases and 8 bases, in that order; junction bases with no gene match: 21. In germline, CDR1 is MNHEY, CDR2 SMNVEV (reference sequence).

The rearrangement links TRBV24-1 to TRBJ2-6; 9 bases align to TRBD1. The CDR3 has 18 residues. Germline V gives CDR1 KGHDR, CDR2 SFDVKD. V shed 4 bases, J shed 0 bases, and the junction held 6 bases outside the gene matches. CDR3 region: CATSETGTGSSGANVLTF. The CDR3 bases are TGTGCCACCAGTGAGACCGGGACAGGGAGCTCTGGGGCCAACGTCCTGACTTTC.

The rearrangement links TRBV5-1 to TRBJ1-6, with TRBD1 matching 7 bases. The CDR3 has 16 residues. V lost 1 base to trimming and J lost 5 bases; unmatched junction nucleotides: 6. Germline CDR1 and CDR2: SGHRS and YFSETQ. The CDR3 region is CASSLRGDRDNSPLHF. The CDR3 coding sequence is TGCGCCAGCAGCTTGAGAGGGGACAGAGATAATTCACCCCTCCACTTT.

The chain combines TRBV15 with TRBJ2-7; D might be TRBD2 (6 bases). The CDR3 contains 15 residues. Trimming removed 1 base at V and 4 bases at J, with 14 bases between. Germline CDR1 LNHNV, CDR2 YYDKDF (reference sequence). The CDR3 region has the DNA TGTGCCACCAGCAGAGCTCCGGCGGGGAGATACGAGCAGTACTTC. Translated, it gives CATSRAPAGRYEQYF.

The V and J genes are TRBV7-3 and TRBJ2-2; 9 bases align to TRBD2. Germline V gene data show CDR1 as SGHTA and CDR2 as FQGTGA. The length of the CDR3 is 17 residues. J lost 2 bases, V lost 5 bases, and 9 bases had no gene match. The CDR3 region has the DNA TGTGCCAGCAGCCCCCAGTTAGCGGGAGTTAACACCGGGGAGCTGTTTTTT. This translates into CASSPQLAGVNTGELFF.

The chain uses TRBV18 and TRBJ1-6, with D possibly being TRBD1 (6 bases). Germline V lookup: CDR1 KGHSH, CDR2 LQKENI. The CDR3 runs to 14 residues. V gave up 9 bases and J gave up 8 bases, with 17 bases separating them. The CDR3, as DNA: TGTGCCAGTTGGAAGGGGGGCGCTGATTCACCCCTCCACTTT. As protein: CASWKGGADSPLHF.

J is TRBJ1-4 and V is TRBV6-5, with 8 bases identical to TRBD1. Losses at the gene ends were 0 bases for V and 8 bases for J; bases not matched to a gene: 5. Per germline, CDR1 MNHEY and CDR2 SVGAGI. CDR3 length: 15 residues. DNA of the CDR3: TGTGCCAGCAGTTACTCGAGCAGGGGGCGCGAAAAACTGTTTTTT. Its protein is CASSYSSRGREKLFF.

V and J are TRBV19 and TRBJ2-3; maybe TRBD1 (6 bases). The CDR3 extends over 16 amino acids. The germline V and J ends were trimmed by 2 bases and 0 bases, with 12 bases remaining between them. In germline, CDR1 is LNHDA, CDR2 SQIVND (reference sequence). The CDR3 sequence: CASSIPRQASTDTQYF. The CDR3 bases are TGTGCCAGTAGTATACCCAGACAGGCGAGCACAGATACGCAGTATTTT.

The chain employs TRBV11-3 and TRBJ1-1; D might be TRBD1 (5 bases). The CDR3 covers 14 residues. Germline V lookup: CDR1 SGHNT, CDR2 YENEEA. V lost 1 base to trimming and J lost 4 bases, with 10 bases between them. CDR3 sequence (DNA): TGTGCCAGCAGCTTAGGGGGGACCCCCACTGAAGCTTTCTTT. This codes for CASSLGGTPTEAFF.

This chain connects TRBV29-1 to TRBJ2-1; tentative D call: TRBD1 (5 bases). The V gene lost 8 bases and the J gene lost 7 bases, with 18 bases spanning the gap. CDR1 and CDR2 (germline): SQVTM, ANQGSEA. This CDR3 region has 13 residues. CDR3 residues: CSWGEGVVNEQFF. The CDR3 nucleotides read TGCAGCTGGGGTGAAGGGGTTGTAAATGAGCAGTTCTTC.

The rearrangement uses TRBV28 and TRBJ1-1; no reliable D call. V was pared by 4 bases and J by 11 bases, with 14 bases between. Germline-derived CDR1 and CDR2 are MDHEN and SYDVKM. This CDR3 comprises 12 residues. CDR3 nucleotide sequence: TGTGCCAGCAGTTCAACCAATTCGAAGGCTTTCTTT. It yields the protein CASSSTNSKAFF.

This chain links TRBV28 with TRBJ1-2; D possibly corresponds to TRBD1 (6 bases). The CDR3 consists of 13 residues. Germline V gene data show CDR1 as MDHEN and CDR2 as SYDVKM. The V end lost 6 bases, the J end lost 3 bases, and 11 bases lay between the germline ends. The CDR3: CASRGGGYYGYTF. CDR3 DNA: TGTGCCAGCAGAGGGGGGGGGTACTATGGCTACACCTTC.

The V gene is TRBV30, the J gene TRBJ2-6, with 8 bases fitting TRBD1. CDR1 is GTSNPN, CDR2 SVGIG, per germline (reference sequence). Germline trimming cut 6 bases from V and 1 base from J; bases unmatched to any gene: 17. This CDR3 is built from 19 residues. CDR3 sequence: CACTPRQGQAPSGANVLTF. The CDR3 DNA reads TGTGCCTGTACCCCGCGGCAGGGACAGGCTCCTTCTGGGGCCAACGTCCTGACTTTC.

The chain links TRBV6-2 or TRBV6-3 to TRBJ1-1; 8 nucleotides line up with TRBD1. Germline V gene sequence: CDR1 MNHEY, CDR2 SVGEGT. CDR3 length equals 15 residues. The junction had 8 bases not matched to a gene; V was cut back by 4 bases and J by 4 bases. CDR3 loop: CASSSDRARGTEAFF. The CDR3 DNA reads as TGTGCCAGCAGTTCGGACAGGGCGCGGGGCACTGAAGCTTTCTTT.

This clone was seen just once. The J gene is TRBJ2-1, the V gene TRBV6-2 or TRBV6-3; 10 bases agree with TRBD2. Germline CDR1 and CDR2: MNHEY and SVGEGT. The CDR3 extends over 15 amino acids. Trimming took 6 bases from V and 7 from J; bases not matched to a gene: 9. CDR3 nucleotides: TGTGCCAGCAGCCCCAGCGGGAGGGCCCGGAATGAGCAGTTCTTC. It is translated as CASSPSGRARNEQFF.

The CDR3 sequence: CASSPLHEQFF. In DNA, the CDR3 is TGTGCCAGCAGTCCTCTCCATGAGCAGTTCTTC. The V and J genes are TRBV7-9 and TRBJ2-1; D ambiguous. CDR3 length equals 11 residues. Germline CDR1 reads SEHNR; CDR2 reads FQNEAQ (reference sequence). The V end was cut by 6 bases, the J end by 8 bases, with 8 bases between.

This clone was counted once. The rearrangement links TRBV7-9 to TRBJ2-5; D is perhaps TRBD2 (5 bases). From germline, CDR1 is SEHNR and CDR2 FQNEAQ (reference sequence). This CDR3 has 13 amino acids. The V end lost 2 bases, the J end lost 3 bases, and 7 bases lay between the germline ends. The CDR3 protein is CASSLRAEETQYF. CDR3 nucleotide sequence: TGTGCCAGCAGCTTACGAGCGGAAGAGACCCAGTACTTC.

CDR3 loop: CASSPPIGGDRENTEAFF. In nucleotides, the CDR3 is TGCGCCAGCAGCCCCCCCATAGGAGGGGACAGAGAGAACACTGAAGCTTTCTTT. This sequence joins TRBV4-1 and TRBJ1-1; TRBD1 matches at 7 bases. The CDR3 length is 18 residues. With V trimmed by 4 bases and J by 1 base, 15 bases remained unmatched. From germline, CDR1 is MGHRA and CDR2 YSYEKL.

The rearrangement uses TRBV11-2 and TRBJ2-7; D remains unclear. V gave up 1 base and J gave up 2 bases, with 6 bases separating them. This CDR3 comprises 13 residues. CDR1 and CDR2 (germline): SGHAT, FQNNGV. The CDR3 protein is CASSLAQAYEQYF. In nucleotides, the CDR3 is TGTGCCAGCAGCTTAGCCCAGGCCTACGAGCAGTACTTC.

Here the CDR3 reads CASSLVNTEAFF. The CDR3 DNA follows: TGTGCCAGCAGCTTAGTGAACACTGAAGCTTTCTTT. This chain uses TRBV5-6 with TRBJ1-1, with D hard to call. Germline V gene sequence: CDR1 SGHDT, CDR2 YYEEEE. The ends were cut back, 2 bases at V and 0 bases at J, with 2 bases in the middle. This CDR3 has 12 residues.

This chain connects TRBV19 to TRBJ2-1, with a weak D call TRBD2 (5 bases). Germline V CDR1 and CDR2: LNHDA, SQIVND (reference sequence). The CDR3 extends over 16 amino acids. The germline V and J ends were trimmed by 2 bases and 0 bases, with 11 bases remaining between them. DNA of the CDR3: TGTGCCAGTAGTATACGGGGTTCCCCCTCCTACAATGAGCAGTTCTTC. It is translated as CASSIRGSPSYNEQFF.

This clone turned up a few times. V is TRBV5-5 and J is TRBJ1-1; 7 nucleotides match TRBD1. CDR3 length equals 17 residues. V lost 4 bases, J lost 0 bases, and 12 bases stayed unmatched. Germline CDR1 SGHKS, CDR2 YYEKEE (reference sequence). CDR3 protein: CASSVGTVKPMNTEAFF. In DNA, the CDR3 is TGTGCCAGCAGCGTTGGGACAGTTAAACCCATGAACACTGAAGCTTTCTTT.

The CDR3 region is CASRNELGGELFF. CDR3 bases: TGTGCCAGCAGGAACGAACTCGGCGGGGAGCTGTTTTTT. The chain has TRBV28 and TRBJ2-2; D remains unclear. V dropped 6 bases and J dropped 7 bases, with 12 bases sitting between them. This CDR3 is built from 13 residues. The germline V gene encodes CDR1 MDHEN and CDR2 SYDVKM.

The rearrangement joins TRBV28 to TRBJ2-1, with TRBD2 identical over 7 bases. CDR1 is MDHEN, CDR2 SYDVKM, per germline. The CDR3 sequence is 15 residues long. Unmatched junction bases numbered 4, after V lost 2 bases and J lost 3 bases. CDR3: CASSLAGVNYNEQFF. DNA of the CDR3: TGTGCCAGCAGTTTAGCGGGAGTGAACTACAATGAGCAGTTCTTC. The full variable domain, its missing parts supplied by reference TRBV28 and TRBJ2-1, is DVKVTQSSRYLVKRTGEKVFLECVQDMDHENMFWYRQDPGLGLRLIYFSYDVKMKEKGDIPEGYSVSREKKERFSLILESASTNQTSMYLCASSLAGVNYNEQFFGPGTRLTVL.